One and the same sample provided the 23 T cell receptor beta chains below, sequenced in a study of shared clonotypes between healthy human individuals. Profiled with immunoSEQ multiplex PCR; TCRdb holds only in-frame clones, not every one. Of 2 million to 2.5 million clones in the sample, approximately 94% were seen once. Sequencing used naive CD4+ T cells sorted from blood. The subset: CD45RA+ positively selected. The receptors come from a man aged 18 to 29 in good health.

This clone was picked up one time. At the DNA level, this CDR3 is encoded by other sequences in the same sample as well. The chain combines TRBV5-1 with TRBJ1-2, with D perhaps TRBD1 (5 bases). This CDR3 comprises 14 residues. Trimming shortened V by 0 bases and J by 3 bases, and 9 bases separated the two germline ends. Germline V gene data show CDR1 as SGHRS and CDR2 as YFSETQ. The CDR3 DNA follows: TGCGCCAGCAGCTTGGCCCTGGGGGACTATGGCTACACCTTC. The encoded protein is CASSLALGDYGYTF.

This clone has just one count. The CDR3 nucleotides are TGTGCCAGCAGCTTAGTGGGACTAGAGACGGGAGAGCAGTACTTC. Its translation: CASSLVGLETGEQYF. The chain combines TRBV11-2 with TRBJ2-7; 8 bases line up with TRBD2. Germline V gene data show CDR1 as SGHAT and CDR2 as FQNNGV. V dropped 1 base and J dropped 7; count of bases not matched to a gene: 9. There are 15 residues in the CDR3.

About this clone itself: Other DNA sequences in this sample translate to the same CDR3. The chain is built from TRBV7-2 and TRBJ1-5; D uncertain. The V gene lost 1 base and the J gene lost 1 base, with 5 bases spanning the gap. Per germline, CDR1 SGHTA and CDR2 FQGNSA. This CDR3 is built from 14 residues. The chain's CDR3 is CASSLDGSNQPQHF. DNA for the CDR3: TGTGCCAGCAGCTTAGACGGAAGCAATCAGCCCCAGCATTTT.

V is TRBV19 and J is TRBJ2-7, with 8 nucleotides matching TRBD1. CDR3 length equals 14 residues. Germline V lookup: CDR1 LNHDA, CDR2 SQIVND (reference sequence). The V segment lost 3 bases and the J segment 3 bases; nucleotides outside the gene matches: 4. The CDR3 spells CASSIGGQDYEQYF. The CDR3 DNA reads TGTGCCAGTAGTATTGGGGGACAGGACTACGAGCAGTACTTC.

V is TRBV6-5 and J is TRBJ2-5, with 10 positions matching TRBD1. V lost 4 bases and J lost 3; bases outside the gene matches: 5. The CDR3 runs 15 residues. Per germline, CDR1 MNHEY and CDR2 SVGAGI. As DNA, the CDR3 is TGTGCCAGCAGTTTCGGGACAGGGGTTAAAGAGACCCAGTACTTC. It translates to CASSFGTGVKETQYF.

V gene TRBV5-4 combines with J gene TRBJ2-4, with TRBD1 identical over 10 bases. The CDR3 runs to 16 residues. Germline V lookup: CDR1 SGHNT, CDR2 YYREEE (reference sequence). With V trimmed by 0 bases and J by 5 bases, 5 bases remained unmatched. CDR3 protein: CASSLATGGGENIQYF. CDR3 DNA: TGTGCCAGCAGCTTGGCGACAGGGGGCGGCGAAAACATTCAGTACTTC.

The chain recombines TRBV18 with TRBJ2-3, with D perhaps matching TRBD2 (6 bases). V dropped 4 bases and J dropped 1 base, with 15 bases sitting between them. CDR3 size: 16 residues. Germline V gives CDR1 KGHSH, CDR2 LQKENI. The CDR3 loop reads CASSLGFGGGTDTQYF. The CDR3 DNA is TGTGCCAGCTCACTGGGTTTCGGAGGGGGCACAGATACGCAGTATTTT.

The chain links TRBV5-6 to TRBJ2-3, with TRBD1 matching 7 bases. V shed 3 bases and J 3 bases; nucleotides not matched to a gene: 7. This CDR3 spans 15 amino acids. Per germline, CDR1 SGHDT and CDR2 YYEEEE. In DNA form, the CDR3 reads TGTGCCAGCAGCTCCGCAGGGGGTTTTACAGATACGCAGTATTTT. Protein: CASSSAGGFTDTQYF. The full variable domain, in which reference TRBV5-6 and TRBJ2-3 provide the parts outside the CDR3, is DAGVTQSPTHLIKTRGQQVTLRCSPKSGHDTVSWYQQALGQGPQFIFQYYEEEERQRGNFPDRFSGHQFPNYSSELNVNALLLGDSALYLCASSSAGGFTDTQYFGPGTRLTVL.

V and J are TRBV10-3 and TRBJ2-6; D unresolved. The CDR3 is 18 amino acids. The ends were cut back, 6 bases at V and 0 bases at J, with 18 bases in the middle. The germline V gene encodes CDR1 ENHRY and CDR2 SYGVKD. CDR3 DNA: TGTGCCATCAGGAAAGACACACCAAGCTTCTCTGGGGCCAACGTCCTGACTTTC. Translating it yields CAIRKDTPSFSGANVLTF.

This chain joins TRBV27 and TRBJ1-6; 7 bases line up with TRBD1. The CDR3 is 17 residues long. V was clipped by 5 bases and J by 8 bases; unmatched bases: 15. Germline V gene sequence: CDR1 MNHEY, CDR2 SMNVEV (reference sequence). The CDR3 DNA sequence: TGTGCCAGCAGTACCACCCCACAGGGGAAGGTCTATTCACCCCTCCACTTT. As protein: CASSTTPQGKVYSPLHF.

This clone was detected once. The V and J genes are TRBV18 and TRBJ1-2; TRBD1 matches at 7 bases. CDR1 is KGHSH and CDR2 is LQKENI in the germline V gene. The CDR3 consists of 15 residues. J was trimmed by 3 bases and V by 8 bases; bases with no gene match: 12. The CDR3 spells CASQGTGAGDYGYTF. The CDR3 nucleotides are TGTGCCAGCCAGGGCACAGGGGCGGGGGACTATGGCTACACCTTC. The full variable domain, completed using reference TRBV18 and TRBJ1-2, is NAGVMQNPRHLVRRRGQEARLRCSPMKGHSHVYWYRQLPEEGLKFMVYLQKENIIDESGMPKERFSAEFPKEGPSILRIQQVVRGDSAAYFCASQGTGAGDYGYTFGSGTRLTVV.

CDR3 coding DNA: TGTGCCAGCTCACCAACCATCAATCAGCCCCAGCATTTT. Translated, it gives CASSPTINQPQHF. This chain joins TRBV18 and TRBJ1-5, with D unclear. CDR3 length equals 13 residues. Trimming shortened V by 2 bases and J by 3 bases, and 5 bases separated the two germline ends. CDR1 is KGHSH, CDR2 LQKENI, per germline.

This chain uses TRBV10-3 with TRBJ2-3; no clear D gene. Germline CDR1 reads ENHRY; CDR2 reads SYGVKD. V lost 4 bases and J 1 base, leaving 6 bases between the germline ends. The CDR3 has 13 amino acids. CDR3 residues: CAISVWGTDTQYF. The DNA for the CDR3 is TGTGCCATCAGTGTGTGGGGCACAGATACGCAGTATTTT.

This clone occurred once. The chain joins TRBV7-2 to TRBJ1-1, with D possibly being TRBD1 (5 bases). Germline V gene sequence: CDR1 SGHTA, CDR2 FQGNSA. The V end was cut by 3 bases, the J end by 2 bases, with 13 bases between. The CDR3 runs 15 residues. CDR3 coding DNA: TGTGCCAGCAGCTTCGGTGGGGGGTCCAACACTGAAGCTTTCTTT. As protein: CASSFGGGSNTEAFF.

The CDR3 sequence: CAISSGGNTEQFF. For the CDR3, the DNA is TGTGCCATCTCGAGTGGGGGGAATACTGAGCAGTTCTTC. This chain joins TRBV11-2 and TRBJ2-1; possible D gene TRBD2, 6 bases. The CDR3 is made up of 13 amino acids. Trimming took 10 bases from V and 9 from J, leaving 19 bases between them. Germline CDR1 SGHAT, CDR2 FQNNGV.

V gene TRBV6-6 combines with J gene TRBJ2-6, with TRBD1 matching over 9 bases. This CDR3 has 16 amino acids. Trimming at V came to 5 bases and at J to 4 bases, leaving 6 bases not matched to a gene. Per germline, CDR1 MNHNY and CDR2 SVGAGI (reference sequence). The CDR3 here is CASSGDRGMGANVLTF. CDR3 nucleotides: TGTGCCAGCAGTGGTGACAGGGGGATGGGGGCCAACGTCCTGACTTTC.

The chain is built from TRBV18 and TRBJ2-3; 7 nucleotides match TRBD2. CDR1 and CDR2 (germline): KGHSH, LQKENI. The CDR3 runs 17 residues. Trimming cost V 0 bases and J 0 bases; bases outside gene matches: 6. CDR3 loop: CASSPPVGSGSTDTQYF. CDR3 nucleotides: TGTGCCAGCTCACCACCGGTGGGTAGCGGGAGCACAGATACGCAGTATTTT.

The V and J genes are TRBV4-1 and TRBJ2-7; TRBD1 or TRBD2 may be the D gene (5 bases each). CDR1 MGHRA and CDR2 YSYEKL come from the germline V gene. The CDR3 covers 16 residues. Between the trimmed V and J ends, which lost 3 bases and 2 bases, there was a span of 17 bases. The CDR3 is CASSQSRRGAPYEQYF. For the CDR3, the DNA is TGCGCCAGCAGCCAGTCCCGACGAGGGGCTCCCTACGAGCAGTACTTC.

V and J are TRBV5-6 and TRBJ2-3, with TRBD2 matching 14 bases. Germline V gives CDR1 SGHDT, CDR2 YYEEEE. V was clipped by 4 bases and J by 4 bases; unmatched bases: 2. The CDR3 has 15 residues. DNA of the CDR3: TGTGCCAGCAGCGGACTAGCGGGAGGTGCAGATACGCAGTATTTT. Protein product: CASSGLAGGADTQYF. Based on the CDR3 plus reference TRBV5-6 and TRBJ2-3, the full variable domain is DAGVTQSPTHLIKTRGQQVTLRCSPKSGHDTVSWYQQALGQGPQFIFQYYEEEERQRGNFPDRFSGHQFPNYSSELNVNALLLGDSALYLCASSGLAGGADTQYFGPGTRLTVL.

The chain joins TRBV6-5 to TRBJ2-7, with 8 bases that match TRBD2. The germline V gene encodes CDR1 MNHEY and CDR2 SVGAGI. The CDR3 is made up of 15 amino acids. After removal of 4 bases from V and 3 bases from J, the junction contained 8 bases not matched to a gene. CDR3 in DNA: TGTGCCAGCAGTTTTGACATAGCGGGATTCTACGAGCAGTACTTC. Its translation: CASSFDIAGFYEQYF.

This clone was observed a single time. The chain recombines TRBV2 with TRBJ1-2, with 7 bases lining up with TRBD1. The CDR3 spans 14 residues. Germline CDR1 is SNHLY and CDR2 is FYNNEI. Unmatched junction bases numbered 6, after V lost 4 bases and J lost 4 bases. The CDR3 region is CASSVTSGGYGYTF. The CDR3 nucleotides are TGTGCCAGCAGTGTAACCTCAGGGGGCTATGGCTACACCTTC. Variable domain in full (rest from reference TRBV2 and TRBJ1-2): EPEVTQTPSHQVTQMGQEVILRCVPISNHLYFYWYRQILGQKVEFLVSFYNNEISEKSEIFDDQFSVERPDGSNFTLKIRSTKLEDSAMYFCASSVTSGGYGYTFGSGTRLTVV.

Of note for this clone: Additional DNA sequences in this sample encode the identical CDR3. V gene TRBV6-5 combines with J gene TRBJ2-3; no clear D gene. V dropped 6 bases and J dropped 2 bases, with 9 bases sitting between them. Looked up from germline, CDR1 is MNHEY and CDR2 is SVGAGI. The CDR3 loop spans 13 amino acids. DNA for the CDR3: TGTGCCAGCAGCCGAGGATCCACAGATACGCAGTATTTT. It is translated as CASSRGSTDTQYF.

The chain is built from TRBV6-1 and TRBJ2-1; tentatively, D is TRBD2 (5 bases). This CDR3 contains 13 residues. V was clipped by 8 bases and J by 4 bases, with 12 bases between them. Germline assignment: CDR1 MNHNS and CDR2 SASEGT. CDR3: CASLEVDYNEQFF. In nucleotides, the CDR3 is TGTGCCAGCTTGGAGGTAGATTACAATGAGCAGTTCTTC.